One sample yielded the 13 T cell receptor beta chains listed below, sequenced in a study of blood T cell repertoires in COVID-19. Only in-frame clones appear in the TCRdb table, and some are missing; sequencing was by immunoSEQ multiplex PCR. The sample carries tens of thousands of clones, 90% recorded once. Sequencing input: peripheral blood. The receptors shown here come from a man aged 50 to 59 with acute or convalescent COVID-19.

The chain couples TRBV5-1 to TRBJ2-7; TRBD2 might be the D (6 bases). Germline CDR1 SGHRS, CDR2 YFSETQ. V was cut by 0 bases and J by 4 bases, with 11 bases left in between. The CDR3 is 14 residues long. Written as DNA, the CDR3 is TGCGCCAGCAGCTTGGTGGCAGGGACTTACGAGCAGTACTTC. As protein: CASSLVAGTYEQYF. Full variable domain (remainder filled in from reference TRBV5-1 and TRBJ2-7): KAGVTQTPRYLIKTRGQQVTLSCSPISGHRSVSWYQQTPGQGLQFLFEYFSETQRNKGNFPGRFSGRQFSNSRSEMNVSTLELGDSALYLCASSLVAGTYEQYFGPGTRLTVT.

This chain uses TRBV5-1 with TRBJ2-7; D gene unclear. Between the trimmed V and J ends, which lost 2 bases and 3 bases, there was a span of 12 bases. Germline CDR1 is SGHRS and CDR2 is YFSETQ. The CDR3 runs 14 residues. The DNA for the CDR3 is TGCGCCAGCAGCTTAACTGAGCTCAACTACGAGCAGTACTTC. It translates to CASSLTELNYEQYF.

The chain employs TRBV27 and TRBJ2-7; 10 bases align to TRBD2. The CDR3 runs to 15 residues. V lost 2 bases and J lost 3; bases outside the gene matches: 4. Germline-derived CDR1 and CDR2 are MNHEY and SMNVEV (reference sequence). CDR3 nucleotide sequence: TGTGCCAGCAGTTTAAAGGCTAGCGGGAGCTACGAGCAGTACTTC. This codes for CASSLKASGSYEQYF.

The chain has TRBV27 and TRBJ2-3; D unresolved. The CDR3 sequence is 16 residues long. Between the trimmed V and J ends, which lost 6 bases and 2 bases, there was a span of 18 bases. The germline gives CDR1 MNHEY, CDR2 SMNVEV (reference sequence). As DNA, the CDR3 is TGTGCCAGCAGGACAATCAGGATCGCCCCCACAGATACGCAGTATTTT. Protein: CASRTIRIAPTDTQYF.

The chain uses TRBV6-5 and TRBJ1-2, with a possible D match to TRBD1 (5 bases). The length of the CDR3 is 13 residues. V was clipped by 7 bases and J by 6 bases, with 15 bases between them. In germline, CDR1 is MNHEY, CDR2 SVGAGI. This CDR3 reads CASTRGEADGYTF. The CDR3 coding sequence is TGTGCCAGCACACGGGGGGAGGCCGATGGCTACACCTTC.

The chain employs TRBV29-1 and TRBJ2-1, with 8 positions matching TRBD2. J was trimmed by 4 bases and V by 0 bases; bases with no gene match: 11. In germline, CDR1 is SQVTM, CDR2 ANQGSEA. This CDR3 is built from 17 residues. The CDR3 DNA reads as TGCAGCGTTGAAGAAGGTCGTACTAGCGGAAAATACAATGAGCAGTTCTTC. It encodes CSVEEGRTSGKYNEQFF.

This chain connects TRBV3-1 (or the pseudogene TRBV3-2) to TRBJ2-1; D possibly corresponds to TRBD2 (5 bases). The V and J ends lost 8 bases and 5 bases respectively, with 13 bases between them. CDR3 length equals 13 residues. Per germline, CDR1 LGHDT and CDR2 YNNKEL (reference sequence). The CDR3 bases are TGTGCCAGCGGGAGCCGCGGAGACAATGAGCAGTTCTTC. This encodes CASGSRGDNEQFF.

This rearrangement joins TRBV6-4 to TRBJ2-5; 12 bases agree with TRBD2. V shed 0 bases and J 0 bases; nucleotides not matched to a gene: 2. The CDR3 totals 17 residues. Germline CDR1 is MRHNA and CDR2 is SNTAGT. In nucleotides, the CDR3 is TGTGCCAGCAGTGACTCCACTAGCGGGAGGAACCAAGAGACCCAGTACTTC. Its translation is CASSDSTSGRNQETQYF.

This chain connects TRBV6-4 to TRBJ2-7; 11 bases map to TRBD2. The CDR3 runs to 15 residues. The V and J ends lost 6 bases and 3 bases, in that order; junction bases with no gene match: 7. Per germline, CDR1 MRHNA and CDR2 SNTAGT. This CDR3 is CASRGPGLAVYEQYF. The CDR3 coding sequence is TGTGCCAGCAGGGGGCCGGGACTAGCGGTCTACGAGCAGTACTTC.

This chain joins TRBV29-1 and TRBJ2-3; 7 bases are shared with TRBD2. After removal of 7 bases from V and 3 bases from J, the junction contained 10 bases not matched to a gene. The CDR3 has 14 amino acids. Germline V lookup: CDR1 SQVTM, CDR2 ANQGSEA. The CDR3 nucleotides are TGCAGCGCAGGAGGAACTAGCGCGACAGATACGCAGTATTTT. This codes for CSAGGTSATDTQYF.

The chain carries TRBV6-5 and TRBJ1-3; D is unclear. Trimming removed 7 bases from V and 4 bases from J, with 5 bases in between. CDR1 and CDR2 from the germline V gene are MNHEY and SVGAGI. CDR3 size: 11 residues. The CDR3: CASTSGNTIYF. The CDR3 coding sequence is TGTGCCAGCACGTCGGGAAACACCATATATTTT.

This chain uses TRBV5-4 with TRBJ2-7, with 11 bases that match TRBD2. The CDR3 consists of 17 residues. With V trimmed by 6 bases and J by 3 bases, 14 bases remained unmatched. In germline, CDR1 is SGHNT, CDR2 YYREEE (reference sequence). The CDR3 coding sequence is TGTGCCAGCACCAAGGGGACTAGCGGAACCCTTATCTACGAGCAGTACTTC. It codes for CASTKGTSGTLIYEQYF.

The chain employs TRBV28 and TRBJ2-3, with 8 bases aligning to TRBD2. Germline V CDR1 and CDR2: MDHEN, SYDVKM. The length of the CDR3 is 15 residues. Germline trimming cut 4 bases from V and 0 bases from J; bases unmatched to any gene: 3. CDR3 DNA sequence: TGTGCCAGCAGTTCAGCGGGAGCTAGCACAGATACGCAGTATTTT. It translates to CASSSAGASTDTQYF.